The TCR beta chain described here comes from a study of blood T cell repertoires in COVID-19. Study details: PBMCs, B-cell-depleted T cells, or T cells provided the cDNA or gDNA that made up the material.

In the case of this clone: Other DNA variants within this sample encode the same CDR3.

Assay: immunoSEQ multiplex PCR; the TCRdb copy retains only in-frame clones and omits some. The sample holds 200,000 to 250,000 clones, 82% seen once. The receptor comes from a woman older than 75 with acute or convalescent COVID-19. Sequencing input: peripheral blood.

In DNA form, the CDR3 reads TGTGCCAGCAGCCAAGCCCAGGGAGGTGGCTACACCTTC. Protein sequence: CASSQAQGGGYTF. J is TRBJ1-2 and V is TRBV3-1 (or the pseudogene TRBV3-2), with D possibly matching TRBD1 (5 bases). Germline CDR1 LGHDT, CDR2 YNNKEL (reference sequence). The CDR3 length is 13 residues. V shed 1 base and J shed 7 bases, with 10 bases lying between them.